A single sample is the source of the 24 T cell receptor beta chains below, sequenced in a study of T-cell memory formation after mild COVID-19. MiXCR was run by TCRdb on the 5' RACE reads, yielding one entry per CDR3 protein. The sample has 25,000 to 30,000 distinct CDR3 sequences, about 16% seen once. Sequencing was carried out using PBMCs or a T cell subset sorted from them (not recorded which). These receptors originate from an adult who had mild COVID-19 (a few samples of this study predate the infection). Cell type and time point are not known.

By share of the sample, this clonotype is medium-sized (0.01 to 0.1%). J is TRBJ2-4 and V is TRBV20-1, with TRBD2 matching over 8 bases. Germline assignment: CDR1 DFQATT and CDR2 SNEGSKA (reference sequence). The V segment lost 5 bases and the J segment 8 bases; nucleotides outside the gene matches: 8. The CDR3 sequence is 13 residues long. Here the CDR3 reads CSARSGTLDIQYF. CDR3 sequence (DNA): TGCAGTGCTCGTAGCGGGACCCTTGACATTCAGTACTTC.

The chain joins TRBV7-9 to TRBJ2-3; no definite D call. Germline lookup yields CDR1 SEHNR and CDR2 FQNEAQ (reference sequence). The CDR3 is 14 residues long. Trimming cost V 6 bases and J 4 bases, with 14 bases left between them. CDR3 DNA: TGTGCCAGCAGGGGAAGGAGCTGGGCAGATACGCAGTATTTT. It yields the protein CASRGRSWADTQYF.

The CDR3 DNA reads TGTGCCAGCAGCCCCAGGGGAGGGGGCGCTTCACCCCTCCACTTT. This sequence encodes CASSPRGGGASPLHF. The genes are TRBV9 and TRBJ1-6, with 7 bases matching TRBD1. CDR1 is SGDLS, CDR2 YYNGEE, per germline. J gave up 9 bases and V 4 bases, and 10 bases lay outside the gene matches. The CDR3 runs to 15 residues.

Many counts were recorded for this clonotype. The chain uses TRBV7-9 and TRBJ1-1, with D maybe TRBD1 (6 bases). Germline CDR1 reads SEHNR; CDR2 reads FQNEAQ (reference sequence). V was trimmed by 5 bases and J by 0 bases, leaving 13 bases between them. The CDR3 totals 15 residues. CDR3 sequence (DNA): TGTGCCAGCAGCCCTACAGGGAGGATGAACACTGAAGCTTTCTTT. Residues: CASSPTGRMNTEAFF.

This clonotype appeared a few times. This chain connects TRBV14 to TRBJ1-1, with 9 bases aligning to TRBD1. Germline CDR1 and CDR2: SGHDN and FVKESK. V lost 3 bases, J lost 4 bases, and 6 bases stayed unmatched. CDR3 size: 15 residues. The CDR3 reads CASSHYRGLGTEAFF. Written as DNA, the CDR3 is TGTGCCAGCAGCCACTACAGGGGGCTGGGCACTGAAGCTTTCTTT.

This clonotype is judged medium-sized. The chain links TRBV20-1 to TRBJ1-2; a weak D match, TRBD1 (6 bases). The CDR3 is 13 residues long. CDR1 is DFQATT and CDR2 is SNEGSKA in the germline V gene (reference sequence). The ends were cut back, 6 bases at V and 2 bases at J, with 13 bases in the middle. DNA of the CDR3: TGCAGTGCCCGGAACAGGGAGAACTATGGCTACACCTTC. Its protein product is CSARNRENYGYTF.

This clonotype came up many times. The chain couples TRBV7-9 to TRBJ2-1; D is perhaps TRBD1 (6 bases). The germline V and J ends were trimmed by 4 bases and 7 bases, with 11 bases remaining between them. The CDR3 is made up of 13 amino acids. Germline V CDR1 and CDR2: SEHNR, FQNEAQ (reference sequence). As DNA, the CDR3 is TGTGCCAGCAGCTCCAACAGGGATAATGAGCAGTTCTTC. Its translation: CASSSNRDNEQFF.

This clonotype has at least ten counts. The rearrangement uses TRBV6-5 and TRBJ1-3; D remains ambiguous. Per germline, CDR1 MNHEY and CDR2 SVGAGI. The germline V and J ends were trimmed by 0 bases and 2 bases, with 11 bases remaining between them. CDR3 length: 16 amino acids. Here the CDR3 reads CASSYSNMGPGNTIYF. The DNA of the CDR3 is TGTGCCAGCAGTTACTCGAATATGGGTCCTGGAAACACCATATATTTT.

This clonotype has just a few counts. The CDR3 sequence: CASSLERGTYKSSYNEQFF. CDR3 bases: TGTGCCAGCAGCTTAGAACGAGGGACTTATAAAAGCTCCTACAATGAGCAGTTCTTC. The gene calls are TRBV7-6 and TRBJ2-1; possible D gene TRBD2, 6 bases. V lost 1 base and J lost 0, with 19 bases in between. This CDR3 is 19 amino acids long. Germline V gene lookup returns CDR1 SGHVS and CDR2 FNYEAQ.

This clonotype turned up a few times. The chain carries TRBV5-1 and TRBJ1-1; D is unresolved. The V gene's germline CDR1 is SGHRS and CDR2 YFSETQ. V was trimmed by 3 bases and J by 0 bases, leaving 9 bases between them. The CDR3 runs 14 residues. This CDR3 is CASSSGTLNTEAFF. The CDR3 nucleotides are TGCGCCAGCAGCTCAGGAACCTTGAACACTGAAGCTTTCTTT.

The chain couples TRBV5-4 to TRBJ2-4; D is undetermined. Germline V gene lookup returns CDR1 SGHNT and CDR2 YYREEE (reference sequence). The ends were cut back, 4 bases at V and 1 base at J, with 12 bases in the middle. This CDR3 region has 15 residues. DNA of the CDR3: TGTGCCAGCAGCCCCTCGGCGTCCGCCAAAAACATTCAGTACTTC. Translated: CASSPSASAKNIQYF.

This clonotype was recorded at least ten times. The V call is TRBV13, the J call TRBJ2-7; TRBD1 might be the D (6 bases). The V end lost 4 bases, the J end lost 5 bases, and 18 bases lay between the germline ends. Germline V CDR1 and CDR2: PRHDT, FYEKMQ (reference sequence). This CDR3 is 15 amino acids long. CDR3 region: CASSSGRGTVDEQYF. The CDR3 nucleotides read TGTGCCAGCAGCTCTGGAAGGGGGACGGTAGACGAGCAGTACTTC.

This clonotype was detected many times. The J gene is TRBJ2-7, the V gene TRBV4-2; 8 nucleotides agree with TRBD2. The V gene end was trimmed by 0 bases and the J gene end by 2 bases; junction bases not matched to a gene: 9. CDR3 length equals 17 residues. CDR1 is LGHNA and CDR2 is YNFKEQ in the germline V gene. CDR3 DNA: TGTGCCAGCAGCCAAGATCTGAAGCGGGAGTGGACCTACGAGCAGTACTTC. Protein: CASSQDLKREWTYEQYF.

This clonotype was seen only once. The rearrangement uses TRBV20-1 and TRBJ2-1, with 15 nucleotides matching TRBD2. With V trimmed by 6 bases and J by 7 bases, 7 bases remained unmatched. Germline CDR1 and CDR2: DFQATT and SNEGSKA (reference sequence). The CDR3 length is 15 residues. The CDR3: CSARTSGRAFNEQFF. The CDR3 DNA follows: TGCAGTGCCAGGACTAGCGGGAGGGCTTTTAATGAGCAGTTCTTC.

V usage is TRBV4-3 and J usage is TRBJ2-1, with 9 positions matching TRBD2. CDR1 LGHNA and CDR2 YSLEER come from the germline V gene. The CDR3 extends over 15 amino acids. Unmatched junction bases numbered 2, after V lost 0 bases and J lost 5 bases. Written as DNA, the CDR3 is TGCGCCAGCAGCCAAGATCTAGCGGGAAACAATGAGCAGTTCTTC. As protein: CASSQDLAGNNEQFF.

This clonotype was seen at least ten times. The CDR3 coding sequence is TGTGCCAGCAGTTTCGGCGGGGGAGGATACAATGAGCAGTTCTTC. It is translated as CASSFGGGGYNEQFF. The V gene is TRBV12-3 or TRBV12-4, the J gene TRBJ2-1, with 7 bases identical to TRBD2. The junction had 6 bases not matched to a gene; V was cut back by 3 bases and J by 4 bases. The CDR3 extends over 15 amino acids.

This clonotype occurred a few times. The chain employs TRBV30 and TRBJ2-4; tentatively, D is TRBD2 (5 bases). Trimming left V 0 bases short and J 0 bases short, with 18 bases between. The CDR3 is made up of 18 amino acids. CDR1 GTSNPN and CDR2 SVGIG come from the germline V gene (reference sequence). Here the CDR3 DNA reads TGTGCCTGGAGTGTACTAGAACCCCTAAATCTAGCCAAAAACATTCAGTACTTC. Translating it yields CAWSVLEPLNLAKNIQYF.

The table lists this clonotype with a few counts. The genes are TRBV7-9 and TRBJ2-5; D call uncertain. Trimming removed 5 bases from V and 3 bases from J, with 7 bases in between. The CDR3 spans 12 residues. The germline V gene encodes CDR1 SEHNR and CDR2 FQNEAQ (reference sequence). For the CDR3, the DNA is TGTGCCAGCAGCCTCGTCGAAGAGACCCAGTACTTC. This gives the protein CASSLVEETQYF.

The chain couples TRBV9 to TRBJ1-1, with 7 bases lining up with TRBD1. The ends lost 2 bases at V and 7 bases at J; junction bases unmatched: 11. Looked up from germline, CDR1 is SGDLS and CDR2 is YYNGEE. The CDR3 spans 15 residues. In DNA form, the CDR3 reads TGTGCCAGCAGCGTTGCAGGGGGTGGAGGGAATGAAGCTTTCTTT. Its protein product is CASSVAGGGGNEAFF.

This clonotype was seen ten or more times. The chain couples TRBV7-9 to TRBJ1-1, with D possibly being TRBD1 (5 bases). V dropped 4 bases and J dropped 1 base, with 13 bases sitting between them. The CDR3 loop spans 15 amino acids. Germline assignment: CDR1 SEHNR and CDR2 FQNEAQ (reference sequence). The CDR3 reads CASSSGGGANTEAFF. The CDR3 region has the DNA TGTGCCAGCAGCTCCGGGGGAGGGGCGAACACTGAAGCTTTCTTT.

This clonotype appeared many times. The V and J genes are TRBV15 and TRBJ2-7, with 7 bases lining up with TRBD1. CDR1 is LNHNV and CDR2 is YYDKDF in the germline V gene (reference sequence). V dropped 1 base and J dropped 1; count of bases not matched to a gene: 4. The CDR3 spans 15 residues. The CDR3 sequence: CATSRGQGSSYEQYF. The DNA for the CDR3 is TGTGCCACCAGCAGAGGACAGGGTTCATCCTACGAGCAGTACTTC.

This chain connects TRBV16 to TRBJ1-1, with D unresolved. Germline V CDR1 and CDR2: KGHSY, FQNENV. The CDR3 has 13 amino acids. V was trimmed by 3 bases and J by 2 bases, leaving 7 bases between them. The CDR3 here is CASSQFRNTEAFF. DNA for the CDR3: TGTGCCAGCAGCCAGTTCCGCAACACTGAAGCTTTCTTT.

Concerning this clonotype: This sequence may be a read error, since a much larger clone differs from it by one base. The gene calls are TRBV7-9 and TRBJ2-1, with D tentatively TRBD2 (5 bases). CDR3 length: 12 residues. From germline, CDR1 is SEHNR and CDR2 FQNEAQ (reference sequence). V shed 4 bases and J shed 12 bases, with 13 bases lying between them. Here the CDR3 reads CASSWGESGQFF. CDR3 sequence (DNA): TGTGCCAGCAGCTGGGGAGAAAGTGGGCAGTTCTTC.

This clonotype has a count of ten or more. V is TRBV7-6 and J is TRBJ2-1; a weak D match, TRBD2 (7 bases). Germline-derived CDR1 and CDR2 are SGHVS and FNYEAQ. The CDR3 spans 18 residues. The V end lost 5 bases, the J end lost 6 bases, and 26 bases lay between the germline ends. The CDR3 sequence is CASSENRGGFSGGNEQFF. The CDR3 region has the DNA TGTGCCAGCAGCGAGAATAGGGGGGGCTTCTCGGGAGGCAATGAGCAGTTCTTC.